Given below is one TCR beta chain in context. The record originates from a study of blood T cell repertoires in COVID-19. Overall study: COVID-19 samples collected from the United States, Italy and Spain covered acute and convalescent phases. The analysed material was cDNA or gDNA that came from T cells, B-cell-depleted T cells, or PBMCs.

CDR1 SEHNR and CDR2 FQNEAQ come from the germline V gene (reference sequence). V shed 4 bases, J shed 5 bases, and the junction held 5 bases outside the gene matches. This CDR3 is built from 14 residues. Clones were read by immunoSEQ multiplex PCR, and TCRdb kept only the in-frame ones, dropping some. The profile shows roughly 100,000 clones, roughly 81% of them singletons. The TCR was taken from a woman between 65 and 79 years old with acute or convalescent COVID-19. Source material: peripheral blood. The rearrangement uses TRBV7-9 and TRBJ1-5; TRBD1 agrees at 7 bases. The CDR3 region has the DNA TGTGCCAGCAGCTCAGGGGGTACCCATCAGCCCCAGCATTTT. It translates to CASSSGGTHQPQHF.